The clone carrying this TCR beta chain was picked up many times. What it recognizes is unknown. This CDR3 is 14 amino acids long. Looked up from germline, CDR1 is SGHAT and CDR2 is FQNNGV. V lost 6 bases and J lost 2, with 10 bases in between. TCRdb re-analysed the 5' RACE reads in MiXCR, keeping a single row per CDR3 protein. Among 7,000 to 8,500 distinct CDR3 sequences listed, 3% to 3.5% were seen once. The time point is: sample taken at primary tumor resection. The data were obtained in a study of spatial heterogeneity in lung cancer. General study results and limits: One measure, the expanded intratumoral alpha and beta TCR count, tracked tumor mutation counts.

The sample here was lung tumor tissue, taken at surgery. The sequence derives from a male donor with early-stage non-small cell lung cancer. This rearrangement joins TRBV11-2 to TRBJ2-2; possibly TRBD2 for D (6 bases). This chain's CDR3 is CASRPGTNTGELFF. Here the CDR3 DNA reads TGTGCCAGCAGACCCGGGACTAACACCGGGGAGCTGTTTTTT. The complete variable domain, with remaining parts taken from reference TRBV11-2 and TRBJ2-2, reads EAGVAQSPRYKIIEKRQSVAFWCNPISGHATLYWYQQILGQGPKLLIQFQNNGVVDDSQLPKDRFSAERLKGVDSTLKIQPAKLEDSAVYLCASRPGTNTGELFFGEGSRLTVL.